The 27 T cell receptor beta chains below all came from one sample that was sequenced in a study of blood T cell repertoires in COVID-19. The data were produced by immunoSEQ multiplex PCR, yet TCRdb's version contains in-frame clones alone and is incomplete. The table lists about 260,000 clones, 84% of them singletons. The sample taken for sequencing was peripheral blood. These receptor sequences come from a man in his 60s with acute or convalescent COVID-19.

This clone was picked up one time. The V call is TRBV5-4, the J call TRBJ2-1, with D maybe TRBD2 (5 bases). The V end was cut by 4 bases, the J end by 9 bases, with 23 bases between. The germline V gene has CDR1 SGHNT and CDR2 YYREEE (reference sequence). The CDR3 spans 16 residues. DNA for the CDR3: TGTGCCAGCAGCCCTGGGAGCGGAGGAAAAGGAAGTGAGCAGTTCTTC. Encoded protein: CASSPGSGGKGSEQFF.

The rearrangement links TRBV7-2 to TRBJ2-1; 10 positions match TRBD1. This CDR3 is 16 amino acids long. The trim removed 7 bases at V and 7 bases at J, leaving 13 bases unmatched. Germline V CDR1 and CDR2: SGHTA, FQGNSA. The CDR3, as DNA: TGTGCCAGCATCCCACTAGCCGGGACAGGGGTTAATGAGCAGTTCTTC. Its translation is CASIPLAGTGVNEQFF. Supplemented by reference TRBV7-2 and TRBJ2-1, the full variable domain reads GAGVSQSPSNKVTEKGKDVELRCDPISGHTALYWYRQSLGQGLEFLIYFQGNSAPDKSGLPSDRFSAERTGGSVSTLTIQRTQQEDSAVYLCASIPLAGTGVNEQFFGPGTRLTVL.

The chain carries TRBV3-1 (or the pseudogene TRBV3-2) and TRBJ1-6; TRBD1 matches 7 bases. Germline assignment: CDR1 LGHDT and CDR2 YNNKEL (reference sequence). The length of the CDR3 is 14 residues. V lost 3 bases, J lost 7 bases, and 3 bases stayed unmatched. The CDR3 protein is CASSQGTDNSPLHF. CDR3 in DNA: TGTGCCAGCAGCCAGGGGACAGACAATTCACCCCTCCACTTT.

Only a few counts were recorded for this clone. The chain is built from TRBV29-1 and TRBJ2-3; 8 nucleotides match TRBD1. Germline-derived CDR1 and CDR2 are SQVTM and ANQGSEA. J lost 2 bases, V lost 6 bases, and 4 bases had no gene match. CDR3 length equals 13 residues. The CDR3 loop is CSVADRVTDTQYF. Written as DNA, the CDR3 is TGCAGCGTGGCGGACAGGGTCACAGATACGCAGTATTTT.

This rearrangement joins TRBV29-1 to TRBJ2-1, with 11 bases that match TRBD2. This CDR3 region has 16 residues. The germline V gene has CDR1 SQVTM and CDR2 ANQGSEA. After removal of 0 bases from V and 9 bases from J, the junction contained 10 bases not matched to a gene. The CDR3 here is CSVEDPSSGGFSEQFF. CDR3 bases: TGCAGCGTTGAAGATCCGTCTAGCGGGGGGTTCAGTGAGCAGTTCTTC.

This chain links TRBV7-9 with TRBJ2-2; tentative D call: TRBD2 (6 bases). The CDR3 is 16 residues long. Germline CDR1 SEHNR, CDR2 FQNEAQ (reference sequence). V was cut by 2 bases and J by 1 base, with 11 bases left in between. CDR3 region: CASSLSSVQNTGELFF. The CDR3 bases are TGTGCCAGCAGCTTATCTAGCGTCCAGAACACCGGGGAGCTGTTTTTT. The entire variable domain, with the rest obtained from reference TRBV7-9 and TRBJ2-2, is as follows: DTGVSQNPRHKITKRGQNVTFRCDPISEHNRLYWYRQTLGQGPEFLTYFQNEAQLEKSRLLSDRFSAERPKGSFSTLEIQRTEQGDSAMYLCASSLSSVQNTGELFFGEGSRLTVL.

The V and J genes are TRBV6-5 and TRBJ1-1; D unclear. CDR3 size: 14 residues. Germline V gene sequence: CDR1 MNHEY, CDR2 SVGAGI. Trimming pared 4 bases from V and 3 bases from J, leaving 12 bases between. The CDR3, as DNA: TGTGCCAGCAGTTTGACACCATTGGACACTGAAGCTTTCTTT. This sequence encodes CASSLTPLDTEAFF.

This clone has just a few counts. This chain joins TRBV11-2 and TRBJ1-1, with TRBD1 identical over 7 bases. J lost 0 bases, V lost 5 bases, and 3 bases had no gene match. Germline V gene sequence: CDR1 SGHAT, CDR2 FQNNGV. This CDR3 is 14 amino acids long. The chain's CDR3 is CASSPGQVNTEAFF. CDR3 nucleotide sequence: TGTGCCAGCAGCCCCGGACAGGTGAACACTGAAGCTTTCTTT.

J is TRBJ2-3 and V is TRBV6-4, with 7 nucleotides matching TRBD2. V shed 8 bases and J 3 bases; nucleotides not matched to a gene: 11. This CDR3 region has 15 residues. The germline gives CDR1 MRHNA, CDR2 SNTAGT. CDR3 sequence: CASATEAGSTDTQYF. The DNA for the CDR3 is TGTGCCAGCGCAACCGAAGCGGGATCTACAGATACGCAGTATTTT.

The V call is TRBV6-6, the J call TRBJ1-6, with D possibly matching TRBD1 (6 bases). The CDR3 is 15 residues long. The V end was cut by 0 bases, the J end by 10 bases, with 13 bases between. Looked up from germline, CDR1 is MNHNY and CDR2 is SVGAGI (reference sequence). The CDR3 region is CASSYSIGGRSPLHF. DNA for the CDR3: TGTGCCAGCAGTTACTCGATAGGGGGTAGGTCACCCCTCCACTTT.

The genes are TRBV28 and TRBJ2-3; D unresolved. This CDR3 has 12 amino acids. The germline CDR1 and CDR2 sequences are MDHEN and SYDVKM. Trimming pared 5 bases from V and 4 bases from J, leaving 7 bases between. CDR3 DNA: TGTGCCAGCAGTAACTACCCAGATACGCAGTATTTT. This encodes CASSNYPDTQYF.

A few counts support this clone. The gene calls are TRBV28 and TRBJ1-2, with 11 bases aligning to TRBD1. V lost 5 bases to trimming and J lost 7 bases; unmatched junction nucleotides: 9. CDR1 is MDHEN, CDR2 SYDVKM, per germline. CDR3 size: 15 residues. The CDR3 DNA is TGTGCCAGCAGTCCCGAGAGGACAGGGGGCCGTGGCTACACCTTC. It specifies CASSPERTGGRGYTF.

The V gene is TRBV7-3, the J gene TRBJ2-3; tentatively, D is TRBD1 (5 bases). V was pared by 1 base and J by 5 bases, with 16 bases between. From germline, CDR1 is SGHTA and CDR2 FQGTGA. This CDR3 has 16 amino acids. CDR3 in amino acids: CASSLNRSPRGDTQYF. The CDR3 bases are TGTGCCAGCAGCTTAAACAGGTCCCCCCGTGGAGATACGCAGTATTTT. Looking up the rest from reference TRBV7-3 and TRBJ2-3 gives the full variable domain: GAGVSQTPSNKVTEKGKYVELRCDPISGHTALYWYRQSLGQGPEFLIYFQGTGAADDSGLPNDRFFAVRPEGSVSTLKIQRTERGDSAVYLCASSLNRSPRGDTQYFGPGTRLTVL.

The chain combines TRBV7-9 with TRBJ1-2; the D is unclear. The CDR3 consists of 13 residues. Looked up from germline, CDR1 is SEHNR and CDR2 is FQNEAQ (reference sequence). Trimming took off 3 bases at V and 0 bases at J, with 5 bases between the two ends. For the CDR3, the DNA is TGTGCCAGCAGCTTCGACACTAACTATGGCTACACCTTC. This encodes CASSFDTNYGYTF.

V usage is TRBV5-6 and J usage is TRBJ2-2; D gene uncertain. The germline V and J ends were trimmed by 9 bases and 0 bases, with 12 bases remaining between them. Germline CDR1 is SGHDT and CDR2 is YYEEEE. The CDR3 has 14 amino acids. This CDR3 reads CATKPFANTGELFF. The CDR3 DNA reads TGTGCCACCAAGCCTTTCGCGAACACCGGGGAGCTGTTTTTT. Full variable domain (rest looked up from reference TRBV5-6 and TRBJ2-2): DAGVTQSPTHLIKTRGQQVTLRCSPKSGHDTVSWYQQALGQGPQFIFQYYEEEERQRGNFPDRFSGHQFPNYSSELNVNALLLGDSALYLCATKPFANTGELFFGEGSRLTVL.

The chain employs TRBV28 and TRBJ2-1; 8 bases map to TRBD2. V lost 7 bases to trimming and J lost 4 bases; unmatched junction nucleotides: 12. The CDR3 extends over 16 amino acids. Germline V lookup: CDR1 MDHEN, CDR2 SYDVKM. CDR3 sequence: CASKGLVALLYNEQFF. In DNA, the CDR3 is TGTGCCAGCAAGGGACTAGTGGCCCTCTTGTACAATGAGCAGTTCTTC.

J is TRBJ1-1 and V is TRBV6-2 or TRBV6-3; 9 bases align to TRBD1. The CDR3 extends over 17 amino acids. With V trimmed by 2 bases and J by 1 base, 8 bases remained unmatched. Germline loops: CDR1 MNHEY, CDR2 SVGEGT. CDR3 nucleotides: TGTGCCAGCAGTTACAGGCGGACAGGGGCTAAGAACACTGAAGCTTTCTTT. This gives the protein CASSYRRTGAKNTEAFF.

The V and J genes are TRBV6-1 and TRBJ1-5; weak D call: TRBD1 (6 bases). CDR3 length: 18 residues. Germline CDR1 and CDR2: MNHNS and SASEGT. The V end lost 0 bases, the J end lost 4 bases, and 19 bases lay between the germline ends. This chain's CDR3 is CASSEALGGLGRNQPQHF. The DNA of the CDR3 is TGTGCCAGCAGTGAAGCGCTTGGGGGCCTGGGTAGAAATCAGCCCCAGCATTTT.

The table lists this clone with a count of one. The chain carries TRBV30 and TRBJ1-2, with 8 bases that match TRBD1. Germline V lookup: CDR1 GTSNPN, CDR2 SVGIG (reference sequence). The CDR3 is 13 residues long. Trimming cost V 2 bases and J 6 bases; bases outside gene matches: 5. The CDR3, as DNA: TGTGCCTGGAGTTCCCTGACAGGGGATGGCTACACCTTC. This gives the protein CAWSSLTGDGYTF.

J is TRBJ1-2 and V is TRBV28, with 8 bases matching TRBD1. The CDR3 length is 16 residues. Germline lookup yields CDR1 MDHEN and CDR2 SYDVKM. V shed 5 bases, J shed 3 bases, and the junction held 11 bases outside the gene matches. CDR3 sequence: CASSTPGRGLDYGYTF. The CDR3 nucleotides read TGTGCCAGCAGTACCCCGGGCAGGGGGCTCGACTATGGCTACACCTTC.

J is TRBJ2-5 and V is TRBV10-3, with a possible D match to TRBD2 (6 bases). V was trimmed by 2 bases and J by 2 bases, leaving 9 bases between them. The CDR3 loop spans 14 amino acids. Germline assignment: CDR1 ENHRY and CDR2 SYGVKD. The CDR3 loop reads CAISEGTQQETQYF. CDR3 DNA: TGTGCCATCAGTGAGGGGACTCAACAAGAGACCCAGTACTTC.

The chain has TRBV19 and TRBJ2-7; 9 bases map to TRBD2. Germline V gene data show CDR1 as LNHDA and CDR2 as SQIVND (reference sequence). CDR3 length: 15 residues. V dropped 4 bases and J dropped 0; count of bases not matched to a gene: 4. This chain's CDR3 is CASSTFSGSSYEQYF. DNA of the CDR3: TGTGCCAGTAGTACCTTTAGCGGGAGCTCCTACGAGCAGTACTTC.

The rearrangement uses TRBV13 and TRBJ1-2, with a weak D call TRBD1 (5 bases). This CDR3 region has 13 residues. V lost 3 bases and J lost 4, with 9 bases in between. Germline CDR1 is PRHDT and CDR2 is FYEKMQ (reference sequence). The CDR3 DNA sequence: TGTGCCAGCAGCTTGCAGGGCTCCTATGGCTACACCTTC. This codes for CASSLQGSYGYTF.

The chain carries TRBV6-5 and TRBJ1-3; TRBD1 agrees at 7 bases. The CDR3 is 15 amino acids. V trimming: 5 bases; J trimming: 4 bases; junction bases outside the gene matches: 8. Germline-derived CDR1 and CDR2 are MNHEY and SVGAGI. CDR3 in amino acids: CASSQWLGQGNTIYF. In DNA, the CDR3 is TGTGCCAGCAGTCAATGGCTGGGACAGGGAAACACCATATATTTT.

The chain uses TRBV19 and TRBJ2-1; TRBD2 aligns across 8 bases. Germline loops: CDR1 LNHDA, CDR2 SQIVND (reference sequence). V shed 5 bases, J shed 6 bases, and the junction held 12 bases outside the gene matches. CDR3 length: 16 amino acids. This chain's CDR3 is CASSPSPGLAGNEQFF. CDR3 nucleotides: TGTGCCAGTAGTCCTAGCCCCGGGCTAGCGGGCAATGAGCAGTTCTTC.

The chain employs TRBV6-5 and TRBJ1-2; D may be TRBD1 (5 bases). Germline V gene data show CDR1 as MNHEY and CDR2 as SVGAGI. The germline V and J ends were trimmed by 4 bases and 4 bases, with 10 bases remaining between them. The CDR3 contains 13 residues. The CDR3: CASSLQASYGYTF. Written as DNA, the CDR3 is TGTGCCAGCAGTTTACAGGCCTCCTATGGCTACACCTTC.

This sequence joins TRBV5-1 and TRBJ1-1, with 10 bases matching TRBD1. CDR1 and CDR2 from the germline V gene are SGHRS and YFSETQ. J gave up 5 bases and V 4 bases, and 11 bases lay outside the gene matches. This CDR3 is 16 amino acids long. The CDR3 region has the DNA TGCGCCAGCAGCCCTGCGACAGGGGGCGCCGGAACTGAAGCTTTCTTT. Translated, it gives CASSPATGGAGTEAFF.